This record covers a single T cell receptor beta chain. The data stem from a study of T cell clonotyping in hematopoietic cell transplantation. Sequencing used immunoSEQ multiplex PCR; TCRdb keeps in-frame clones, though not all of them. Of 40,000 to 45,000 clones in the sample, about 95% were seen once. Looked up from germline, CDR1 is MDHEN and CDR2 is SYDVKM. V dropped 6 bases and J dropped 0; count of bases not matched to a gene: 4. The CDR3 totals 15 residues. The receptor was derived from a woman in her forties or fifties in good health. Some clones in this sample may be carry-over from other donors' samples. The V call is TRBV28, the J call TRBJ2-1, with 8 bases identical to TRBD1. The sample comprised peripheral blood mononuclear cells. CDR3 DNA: TGTGCCAGCAGGTCAGGACAGGGCTCCTACAATGAGCAGTTCTTC. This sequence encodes CASRSGQGSYNEQFF.